This TCR beta chain was found in a study of blood T cell repertoires in COVID-19. Across the whole study: There were acute and convalescent COVID-19 samples, and they came from the United States, Italy and Spain.

Those enrolled in Seattle joined during active infection and were followed longitudinally afterward. The junction had 10 bases not matched to a gene; V was cut back by 5 bases and J by 7 bases. CDR3 size: 15 residues. Per the germline V gene, CDR1 is SGHAT and CDR2 is FQNNGV. The table came from immunoSEQ multiplex PCR; TCRdb's copy has only in-frame clones and leaves some out. In the table there are 300,000 to 450,000 clones, approximately 89% of which are singletons. This clonotype was sampled from a woman in her sixties with COVID-19, enrolled during active disease. What was sequenced was peripheral blood. This chain joins TRBV11-2 and TRBJ1-4, with TRBD1 matching 7 bases. The CDR3 DNA follows: TGTGCCAGCAGCGGATGGACAGGCGGGCTTGAAAAACTGTTTTTT. Encoded protein: CASSGWTGGLEKLFF.